These 19 T cell receptor beta chains were all obtained from the same sample, sequenced in a study of T cell repertoires in aging, cancer and after chemotherapy. Amplification of TCR beta used genomic DNA extracted from peripheral blood. TRB rearrangements spanning V, D and J were amplified using mixed TRB-A/B primers. TCRdb re-analysed the multiplex PCR reads in MiXCR, keeping a single row per CDR3 protein. The sample has about 6,000 distinct CDR3 sequences, around a quarter seen once; the top ten hold 9.7%. Sequenced material: blood. The receptors shown here come from a human donor in good health.

Of note for this clonotype: Given a much more abundant clone one base away, this may be a read error. The chain is built from TRBV20-1 and TRBJ1-5; 9 bases are shared with TRBD1. From germline, CDR1 is DFQATT and CDR2 SNEGSKA (reference sequence). The length of the CDR3 is 16 residues. The CDR3 DNA follows: TGCAGTGCCTACCAACAGGGGGCGCCGGGTAATCAGCCCCAGAATTTT. This codes for CSAYQQGAPGNQPQNF.

This clonotype is labeled as medium-sized. The J gene is TRBJ1-6, the V gene TRBV5-6; TRBD1 aligns across 12 bases. This CDR3 has 15 residues. V lost 4 bases to trimming and J lost 9 bases; unmatched junction nucleotides: 5. Germline CDR1 reads SGHDT; CDR2 reads YYEEEE. The CDR3 region is CASSGGQGAFSPLHF. The DNA of the CDR3 is TGTGCCAGCAGCGGGGGACAGGGGGCGTTTTCACCCCTCCACTTT.

This clonotype was seen only a few times. Written as DNA, the CDR3 is TGTGCCAGCCAGCAGGGAAGAGGTATGAACACTGAAGCTTTCTTT. Protein: CASQQGRGMNTEAFF. This chain uses TRBV2 with TRBJ1-1, with D perhaps matching TRBD1 (5 bases). There are 15 residues in the CDR3. CDR1 is SNHLY and CDR2 is FYNNEI in the germline V gene. V shed 8 bases and J shed 0 bases, with 16 bases lying between them.

The chain recombines TRBV20-1 with TRBJ2-4; D may be TRBD2 (5 bases). Per the germline V gene, CDR1 is DFQATT and CDR2 is SNEGSKA (reference sequence). The CDR3 contains 14 residues. The germline V and J ends were trimmed by 6 bases and 2 bases, with 14 bases remaining between them. CDR3 nucleotides: TGCAGTGCCAGCCCCGGACTTTCCAAAAACATTCAGTACTTC. Amino acids: CSASPGLSKNIQYF.

This clonotype ranks as medium-sized. The rearrangement uses TRBV24-1 and TRBJ1-5; 9 nucleotides match TRBD1. Trimming removed 9 bases from V and 5 bases from J; junction bases left unmatched: 4. CDR1 and CDR2 from the germline V gene are KGHDR and SFDVKD. This CDR3 is built from 13 residues. CDR3 nucleotides: TGTGCCACCGGCCGACAGGGGGATCAGCCCCAGCATTTT. Translation: CATGRQGDQPQHF.

In its sample, this clonotype ranks as medium-sized. This chain uses TRBV6-5 with TRBJ1-5; TRBD1 aligns across 7 bases. Germline trimming cut 2 bases from V and 5 bases from J; bases unmatched to any gene: 6. Germline-derived CDR1 and CDR2 are MNHEY and SVGAGI. The CDR3 runs 15 residues. The CDR3 coding sequence is TGTGCCAGCAGTTACAGACAGGGTGGTTATCAGCCCCAGCATTTT. Translation gives CASSYRQGGYQPQHF.

Concerning this clonotype itself: The junction and the germline gene differ at one end; a read error may be behind it. The J gene is TRBJ1-6, the V gene TRBV9; unclear D gene. Germline CDR1 is SGDLS and CDR2 is YYNGEE. The CDR3 is 14 residues long. CDR3 protein: CASSVLSRNSPPHF. The CDR3 coding sequence is TGTGCCAGCAGCGTACTCTCCCGTAATTCACCCCCCCACTTT. Supplemented by reference TRBV9 and TRBJ1-6, the full variable domain reads DSGVTQTPKHLITATGQRVTLRCSPRSGDLSVYWYQQSLDQGLQFLIQYYNGEERAKGNILERFSAQQFPDLHSELNLSSLELGDSALYFCASSVLSRNSPPHFGNGTRLTVT.

This clonotype is labeled as medium-sized. CDR3 sequence: CSVEGAPRGDYGYTF. For the CDR3, the DNA is TGCAGCGTTGAAGGGGCCCCGCGGGGGGACTATGGCTACACCTTC. The chain recombines TRBV29-1 with TRBJ1-2; D may be TRBD1 (5 bases). With 1 base removed from V and 3 bases from J, the gap between germline ends came to 15 bases. Germline CDR1 reads SQVTM; CDR2 reads ANQGSEA. The CDR3 covers 15 residues.

This clonotype is deemed medium-sized (0.01 to 0.1%). The chain combines TRBV12-3 or TRBV12-4 with TRBJ1-2, with unresolved D. Trimming shortened V by 3 bases and J by 5 bases, and 10 bases separated the two germline ends. The CDR3 is made up of 13 amino acids. CDR3 protein: CASSFEGSYGYTF. The CDR3 DNA is TGTGCCAGCAGTTTTGAGGGCAGTTATGGCTACACCTTC.

By share of the sample, this clonotype is medium-sized. This rearrangement joins TRBV6-5 to TRBJ2-5; 7 bases map to TRBD2. The CDR3 runs to 15 residues. The V segment lost 6 bases and the J segment 0 bases; nucleotides outside the gene matches: 7. In germline, CDR1 is MNHEY, CDR2 SVGAGI. CDR3 sequence: CASSPPSGDQETQYF. The CDR3 DNA follows: TGTGCCAGCAGCCCTCCCAGCGGGGACCAAGAGACCCAGTACTTC.

Comment on this clonotype: A read error is possible here, since a much larger clone lies one base away. Here the CDR3 reads CASSSGDLLSEQYF. In DNA form, the CDR3 reads TGTGCCAGCTCATCGGGAGATCTTCTTAGTGAGCAGTACTTC. The V gene is TRBV6-2 or TRBV6-3, the J gene TRBJ2-7; D might be TRBD2 (6 bases). This CDR3 has 14 residues. Looked up from germline, CDR1 is MNHEY and CDR2 is SVGEGT. V lost 8 bases and J 7 bases, leaving 21 bases between the germline ends.

The CDR3 loop reads CASSPLQGATDTQYF. DNA of the CDR3: TGCGCCAGCAGCCCCTTACAGGGGGCCACAGATACGCAGTATTTT. The rearrangement uses TRBV5-1 and TRBJ2-3; TRBD1 agrees at 9 bases. CDR1 is SGHRS and CDR2 is YFSETQ in the germline V gene. After removal of 4 bases from V and 2 bases from J, the junction contained 5 bases not matched to a gene. CDR3 length equals 15 residues.

This clonotype appeared many times. This chain uses TRBV12-3 or TRBV12-4 with TRBJ2-1; 8 bases agree with TRBD1. V lost 3 bases, J lost 2 bases, and 3 bases stayed unmatched. The CDR3 has 15 amino acids. The CDR3 reads CASSFGQGAYNEQFF. The CDR3 bases are TGTGCCAGCAGTTTCGGACAGGGAGCCTACAATGAGCAGTTCTTC.

V is TRBV6-5 and J is TRBJ1-2; 8 bases fit TRBD1. Germline V gene lookup returns CDR1 MNHEY and CDR2 SVGAGI. CDR3 length equals 15 residues. J gave up 7 bases and V 0 bases, and 7 bases lay outside the gene matches. CDR3 nucleotide sequence: TGTGCCAGCAGTTACTCGAATACAGGGGGATCTGGCTACACCTTC. Translation gives CASSYSNTGGSGYTF.

The genes are TRBV21-1 and TRBJ2-7; TRBD1, as called in the table, went unchecked against the DNA. TRBV21-1 is shown as a pseudogene. The CDR3 contains 20 residues. In DNA form, the CDR3 reads TGTGCCAGCAGCAAATCCCCCCACTTGGGTAACAGGACGACCTCCTACGAGCAGTACGTC. Its protein is CASSKSPHLGNRTTSYEQYV.

This clonotype is deemed medium-sized (0.01 to 0.1%). V gene TRBV7-6 combines with J gene TRBJ2-5; D might be TRBD2 (5 bases). The CDR3 consists of 12 residues. The V gene lost 5 bases and the J gene lost 4 bases, with 8 bases spanning the gap. The V gene's germline CDR1 is SGHVS and CDR2 FNYEAQ. The CDR3: CASSPSRETQYF. Written as DNA, the CDR3 is TGTGCCAGCAGCCCTAGCAGAGAGACCCAGTACTTC.

This clonotype is classed as medium-sized. J is TRBJ1-5 and V is TRBV19; TRBD1 might be the D (5 bases). CDR1 LNHDA and CDR2 SQIVND come from the germline V gene (reference sequence). The CDR3 has 13 residues. V was pared by 5 bases and J by 7 bases, with 12 bases between. DNA for the CDR3: TGTGCCAGTAGTCGGGGGTTCGGGCAGCCCCAGCATTTT. Residues: CASSRGFGQPQHF.

The chain couples TRBV6-2 or TRBV6-3 to TRBJ2-2; D not resolved. Deletions cut 1 base from V and 5 bases from J, with 2 bases between. The V gene's germline CDR1 is MNHEY and CDR2 SVGEGT. The CDR3 extends over 12 amino acids. CDR3 residues: CASSYWTGELFF. The CDR3 region has the DNA TGTGCCAGCAGTTACTGGACCGGGGAGCTGTTTTTT.

The V call is TRBV7-2, the J call TRBJ2-5, with D uncertain. CDR3 size: 14 residues. Germline loops: CDR1 SGHTA, CDR2 FQGNSA. Trimming removed 1 base at V and 2 bases at J, with 8 bases between. DNA of the CDR3: TGTGCCAGCAGCTTAGGGCAATTTCAAGAGACCCAGTACTTC. This sequence encodes CASSLGQFQETQYF.